Sequencing of this T cell receptor beta chain was carried out in a study of shared T cell receptors in the human thymus. Trimming cost V 3 bases and J 5 bases; bases outside gene matches: 13. Germline CDR1 and CDR2: SGHTA and FQGNSA. The CDR3 is 17 residues long. Generated by immunoSEQ multiplex PCR, the TCRdb table keeps only in-frame clones and is missing some. This table has hundreds of thousands of clones, around 78% appearing once. The same data also went into a second study, on human thymus T cells. That study adds: Healthy Finnish infants undergoing corrective surgery for congenital heart defects provided the donor material. Overlap was high between thymic repertoires from unrelated individuals, as reported in related research.

What was sequenced was thymocytes. This rearrangement joins TRBV7-2 to TRBJ1-3; 7 bases map to TRBD1. This receptor was identified in a boy in the first two years of life with a congenital heart defect. CDR3 protein: CASSFPSMGQPRNTIYF. The CDR3 nucleotides read TGTGCCAGCAGCTTCCCGAGCATGGGACAGCCTAGAAACACCATATATTTT.